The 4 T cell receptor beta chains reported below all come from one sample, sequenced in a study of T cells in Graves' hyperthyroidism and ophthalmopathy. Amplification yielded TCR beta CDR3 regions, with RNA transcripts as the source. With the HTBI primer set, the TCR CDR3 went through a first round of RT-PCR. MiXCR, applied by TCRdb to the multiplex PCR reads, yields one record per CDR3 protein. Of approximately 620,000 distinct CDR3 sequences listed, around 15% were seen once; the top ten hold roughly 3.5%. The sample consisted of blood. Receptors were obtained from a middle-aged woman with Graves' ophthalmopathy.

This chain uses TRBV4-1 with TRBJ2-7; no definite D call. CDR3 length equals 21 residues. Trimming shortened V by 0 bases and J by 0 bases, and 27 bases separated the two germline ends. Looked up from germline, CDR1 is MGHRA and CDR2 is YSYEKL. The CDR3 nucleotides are TGCGCCAGCAGCCAAGATAGGGCAGTGGCGGAGCCGACCTCGAGCTCCTACGAGCAGTACTTC. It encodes CASSQDRAVAEPTSSSYEQYF.

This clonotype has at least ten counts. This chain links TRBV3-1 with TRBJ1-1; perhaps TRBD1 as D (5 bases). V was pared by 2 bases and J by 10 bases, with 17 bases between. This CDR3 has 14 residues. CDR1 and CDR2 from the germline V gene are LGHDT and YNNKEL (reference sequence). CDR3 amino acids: CASSQSSTGTRAFF. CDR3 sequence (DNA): TGTGCCAGCAGCCAAAGTTCCACTGGGACGCGAGCTTTCTTT.

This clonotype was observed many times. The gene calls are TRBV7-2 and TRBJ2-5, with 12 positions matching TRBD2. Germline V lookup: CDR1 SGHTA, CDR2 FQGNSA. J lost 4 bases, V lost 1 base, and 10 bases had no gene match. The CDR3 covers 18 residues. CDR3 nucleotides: TGTGCCAGCAGCTTAGTTCGCCTAGCGGGAGGGCGAGGAGAGACCCAGTACTTC. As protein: CASSLVRLAGGRGETQYF.

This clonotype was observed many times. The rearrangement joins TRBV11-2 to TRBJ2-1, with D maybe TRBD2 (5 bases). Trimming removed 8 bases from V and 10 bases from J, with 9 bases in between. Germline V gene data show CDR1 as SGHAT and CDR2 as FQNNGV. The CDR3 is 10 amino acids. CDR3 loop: CASWRKEQFF. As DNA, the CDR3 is TGTGCCAGCTGGAGGAAGGAGCAGTTCTTC.